The 2 T cell receptor beta chains in this list originate from one sample, sequenced in a study of blood T cell repertoires in COVID-19. TCRdb's table, derived via immunoSEQ multiplex PCR, lists solely in-frame clones and lacks some. The table includes around 290,000 clones, about 89% detected once. The specimen was peripheral blood. These TCRs come from a man aged 40-49 years with acute or convalescent COVID-19.

The rearrangement joins TRBV30 to TRBJ2-1; 8 positions match TRBD2. Germline lookup yields CDR1 GTSNPN and CDR2 SVGIG (reference sequence). This CDR3 spans 15 amino acids. The V and J ends lost 2 bases and 3 bases, in that order; junction bases with no gene match: 6. The CDR3 DNA is TGTGCCTGGAGTCCGCGGGGGGTCCTCTACAATGAGCAGTTCTTC. The encoded protein is CAWSPRGVLYNEQFF. Complete variable domain (other parts from reference TRBV30 and TRBJ2-1): SQTIHQWPATLVQPVGSPLSLECTVEGTSNPNLYWYRQAAGRGLQLLFYSVGIGQISSEVPQNLSASRPQDRQFILSSKKLLLSDSGFYLCAWSPRGVLYNEQFFGPGTRLTVL.

This clone was detected only once. The chain uses TRBV7-8 and TRBJ1-3; no clear D. Trimming stripped 1 base from V and 0 bases from J, with 10 bases between. This CDR3 has 16 amino acids. Germline V CDR1 and CDR2: SGHVS, FQNEAQ. This CDR3 reads CASSLDRTTSGNTIYF. Written as DNA, the CDR3 is TGTGCCAGCAGCTTAGACAGAACAACCTCTGGAAACACCATATATTTT.